These 22 T cell receptor beta chains were all obtained from the same sample, sequenced in a study of blood T cell repertoires in COVID-19. The protocol was immunoSEQ multiplex PCR, while the TCRdb copy is restricted to in-frame clones and leaves out a portion. This sample has 250,000 to 350,000 clones, with roughly 90% found just once. Sequencing was carried out using peripheral blood. These receptors were taken from a woman in her twenties or thirties with COVID-19, enrolled during active disease.

The chain is built from TRBV10-3 and TRBJ1-1, with 8 bases that match TRBD1. The trim removed 6 bases at V and 1 base at J, leaving 4 bases unmatched. Germline CDR1 reads ENHRY; CDR2 reads SYGVKD. CDR3 length equals 14 residues. CDR3 in amino acids: CAISRDRTNTEAFF. The CDR3 region has the DNA TGTGCCATCAGCCGGGACAGGACGAACACTGAAGCTTTCTTT.

This clone was seen only a few times. The chain is built from TRBV10-3 and TRBJ1-1, with D possibly matching TRBD1 (5 bases). Trimming removed 6 bases from V and 2 bases from J, with 13 bases in between. This CDR3 has 14 amino acids. Germline CDR1 ENHRY, CDR2 SYGVKD. The CDR3 is CAISDSPLNTEAFF. CDR3 bases: TGTGCCATCAGCGACAGCCCTCTTAACACTGAAGCTTTCTTT.

V is TRBV6-1 and J is TRBJ1-5, with D hard to call. The V end was cut by 2 bases, the J end by 4 bases, with 12 bases between. Germline V gene lookup returns CDR1 MNHNS and CDR2 SASEGT. This CDR3 has 15 amino acids. The CDR3 loop reads CASSEFPGRNQPQHF. CDR3 coding DNA: TGTGCCAGCAGTGAATTTCCAGGTCGGAATCAGCCCCAGCATTTT.

The chain is built from TRBV5-1 and TRBJ1-1; TRBD1 agrees at 7 bases. Losses at the gene ends were 5 bases for V and 4 bases for J; bases not matched to a gene: 14. This CDR3 has 16 residues. Germline CDR1 reads SGHRS; CDR2 reads YFSETQ. CDR3 sequence: CASSPTGVTVGTEAFF. DNA for the CDR3: TGCGCCAGCAGTCCAACAGGGGTCACCGTGGGCACTGAAGCTTTCTTT.

V usage is TRBV11-2 and J usage is TRBJ2-1; 9 bases fit TRBD1. The CDR3 length is 14 residues. V was pared by 3 bases and J by 6 bases, with 3 bases of the junction left unmatched. Germline V gene data show CDR1 as SGHAT and CDR2 as FQNNGV. This chain's CDR3 is CASSLGQGGNEQFF. DNA of the CDR3: TGTGCCAGCAGCTTGGGACAGGGTGGCAATGAGCAGTTCTTC.

The chain has TRBV3-1 (or the pseudogene TRBV3-2) and TRBJ1-1; no clear D gene. CDR1 is LGHDT, CDR2 YNNKEL, per germline (reference sequence). The CDR3 is made up of 12 amino acids. The ends were cut back, 5 bases at V and 6 bases at J, with 10 bases in the middle. CDR3 region: CASSDPGAEAFF. For the CDR3, the DNA is TGTGCCAGCAGCGATCCCGGGGCTGAAGCTTTCTTT.

This clone came up once. J is TRBJ1-3 and V is TRBV4-1, with D perhaps TRBD1 (6 bases). The CDR3 covers 18 residues. V dropped 0 bases and J dropped 2 bases, with 17 bases sitting between them. CDR1 is MGHRA, CDR2 YSYEKL, per germline. CDR3 nucleotides: TGCGCCAGCAGCCAAGATCCCCTTGGGGCAGGGGCTGGAAACACCATATATTTT. Translating it yields CASSQDPLGAGAGNTIYF.

Regarding this clone: At the DNA level, this CDR3 is encoded by other sequences in the same sample as well. The DNA for the CDR3 is TGTGCCAGCAGTTTAGGCGGGAGCACAGATACGCAGTATTTT. Protein sequence: CASSLGGSTDTQYF. V usage is TRBV28 and J usage is TRBJ2-3, with a tentative D call TRBD2 (5 bases). The CDR3 sequence is 14 residues long. V was pared by 2 bases and J by 0 bases, with 6 bases between. Germline lookup yields CDR1 MDHEN and CDR2 SYDVKM.

The CDR3 loop is CASSSGTFNTEAFF. The CDR3 region has the DNA TGTGCCAGCAGCTCCGGGACTTTTAACACTGAAGCTTTCTTT. The chain links TRBV7-9 to TRBJ1-1; perhaps TRBD1 as D (5 bases). Per germline, CDR1 SEHNR and CDR2 FQNEAQ (reference sequence). This CDR3 is 14 amino acids long. Trimming left V 4 bases short and J 2 bases short, with 11 bases between.

V is TRBV6-5 and J is TRBJ1-2, with D possibly TRBD1 on 6 matching bases. This CDR3 spans 13 amino acids. CDR1 MNHEY and CDR2 SVGAGI come from the germline V gene. V lost 5 bases, J lost 1 base, and 8 bases lay in between. The CDR3 loop reads CASSNRVNYGYTF. The CDR3 DNA reads as TGTGCCAGCAGTAACAGGGTTAACTATGGCTACACCTTC.

This chain uses TRBV27 with TRBJ2-1, with a possible D match to TRBD1 (6 bases). This CDR3 comprises 14 residues. Germline-derived CDR1 and CDR2 are MNHEY and SMNVEV (reference sequence). V was clipped by 6 bases and J by 5 bases, with 14 bases between them. Written as DNA, the CDR3 is TGTGCCAGCAGCCACCGATGGGGGCACAATGAGCAGTTCTTC. Its protein is CASSHRWGHNEQFF.

The genes are TRBV6-5 and TRBJ2-7; possible D gene TRBD2, 6 bases. Trimming removed 6 bases from V and 2 bases from J, with 17 bases in between. The CDR3 sequence is 15 residues long. Germline lookup yields CDR1 MNHEY and CDR2 SVGAGI. Written as DNA, the CDR3 is TGTGCCAGCAGCTATGGGACGCCGGGGGCCTACGAGCAGTACTTC. Translated: CASSYGTPGAYEQYF.

The chain uses TRBV6-5 and TRBJ2-2; 8 bases align to TRBD2. The germline CDR1 and CDR2 sequences are MNHEY and SVGAGI. The CDR3 extends over 15 amino acids. Trimming cost V 6 bases and J 5 bases; bases outside gene matches: 8. CDR3 sequence: CASSGRIAGTGELFF. Written as DNA, the CDR3 is TGTGCCAGCAGCGGACGTATAGCGGGAACCGGGGAGCTGTTTTTT.

The gene calls are TRBV18 and TRBJ1-1; D ambiguous. Trimming took off 6 bases at V and 1 base at J, with 15 bases between the two ends. The CDR3 is 15 residues long. Germline loops: CDR1 KGHSH, CDR2 LQKENI. The CDR3 spells CASSLTREGNTEAFF. The CDR3 nucleotides are TGTGCCAGCTCCCTTACGAGGGAAGGGAACACTGAAGCTTTCTTT.

The chain carries TRBV30 and TRBJ1-1; D perhaps matches TRBD1 (6 bases). Germline assignment: CDR1 GTSNPN and CDR2 SVGIG (reference sequence). The V end was cut by 1 base, the J end by 9 bases, with 27 bases between. This CDR3 has 17 amino acids. For the CDR3, the DNA is TGTGCCTGGAGTGCAACCAGGGGCGGGCAGGGAGAACGTAAAGCTTTCTTT. It specifies CAWSATRGGQGERKAFF.

As DNA, the CDR3 is TGCGCCAGCAGCCCCCGGGACAGGGGGCCGGGCACTGAAGCTTTCTTT. It translates to CASSPRDRGPGTEAFF. V is TRBV4-1 and J is TRBJ1-1; 12 bases fit TRBD1. The germline CDR1 and CDR2 sequences are MGHRA and YSYEKL. Trimming took 4 bases from V and 4 from J; bases not matched to a gene: 7. The CDR3 extends over 16 amino acids.

This chain links TRBV5-1 with TRBJ1-2; D possibly corresponds to TRBD1 (6 bases). The ends were cut back, 5 bases at V and 3 bases at J, with 11 bases in the middle. Germline CDR1 is SGHRS and CDR2 is YFSETQ. The CDR3 length is 13 residues. The CDR3 protein is CASSRTDHYGYTF. CDR3 DNA: TGCGCCAGCAGTCGGACAGACCACTATGGCTACACCTTC. Drawing the rest from reference TRBV5-1 and TRBJ1-2, the complete variable domain is KAGVTQTPRYLIKTRGQQVTLSCSPISGHRSVSWYQQTPGQGLQFLFEYFSETQRNKGNFPGRFSGRQFSNSRSEMNVSTLELGDSALYLCASSRTDHYGYTFGSGTRLTVV.

This rearrangement joins TRBV4-3 to TRBJ1-6, with 8 bases matching TRBD1. This CDR3 is built from 16 residues. Germline V lookup: CDR1 LGHNA, CDR2 YSLEER. Trimming took 3 bases from V and 5 from J; bases not matched to a gene: 6. The DNA for the CDR3 is TGCGCCAGCAGCCAGATCCGGGACAGGAATAATTCACCCCTCCACTTT. Translating it yields CASSQIRDRNNSPLHF.

The rearrangement links TRBV12-3 or TRBV12-4 to TRBJ1-2; D gene uncertain. Deletions cut 3 bases from V and 6 bases from J, with 11 bases between. The CDR3 consists of 13 residues. CDR3 coding DNA: TGTGCCAGCAGTTTCGATAACGAGGATGGCTACACCTTC. As protein: CASSFDNEDGYTF.

J is TRBJ1-4 and V is TRBV30; D unresolved. The ends were cut back, 4 bases at V and 8 bases at J, with 17 bases in the middle. The CDR3 loop spans 14 amino acids. Germline loops: CDR1 GTSNPN, CDR2 SVGIG (reference sequence). CDR3 sequence (DNA): TGTGCCTGGACGATCGACCCCAGAGGCGAAAAACTGTTTTTT. Translated, it gives CAWTIDPRGEKLFF.

The chain links TRBV4-1 to TRBJ2-5, with 9 positions matching TRBD2. This CDR3 spans 18 amino acids. Trimming cost V 1 base and J 2 bases; bases outside gene matches: 11. Germline loops: CDR1 MGHRA, CDR2 YSYEKL. The CDR3 loop is CASSQVRAGGGEQETQYF. Here the CDR3 DNA reads TGCGCCAGCAGCCAAGTAAGAGCGGGAGGTGGGGAACAAGAGACCCAGTACTTC.

The chain recombines TRBV9 with TRBJ1-6; D is unclear. CDR1 and CDR2 (germline): SGDLS, YYNGEE. The V and J ends lost 0 bases and 7 bases respectively, with 5 bases between them. The CDR3 totals 13 residues. The CDR3 loop is CASSVESNSPLHF. In DNA form, the CDR3 reads TGTGCCAGCAGCGTAGAATCGAATTCACCCCTCCACTTT. Full variable domain (outside the CDR3, taken from reference TRBV9 and TRBJ1-6): DSGVTQTPKHLITATGQRVTLRCSPRSGDLSVYWYQQSLDQGLQFLIQYYNGEERAKGNILERFSAQQFPDLHSELNLSSLELGDSALYFCASSVESNSPLHFGNGTRLTVT.